This TCR beta chain was identified in a study of PD-1 blockade in classical Hodgkin lymphoma. Sequenced by immunoSEQ multiplex PCR; TCRdb stores in-frame clones only, minus some. The data hold over a thousand clones, with 80% observed a single time. Each patient experienced a relapse that followed autologous stem cell transplantation, and brentuximab vedotin exposure varied. Investigators obtained CD8+ T cells from thawed PBMCs by magnetic negative selection. General observations from the study: Whereas CD4+ TCR diversity had risen significantly by C4D1, CD8+ TCR diversity had not. The study reported lower baseline TCR diversity in newly diagnosed patients than in healthy donors.

In germline, CDR1 is LNHDA, CDR2 SQIVND (reference sequence). Trimming took off 7 bases at V and 3 bases at J, with 9 bases between the two ends. The CDR3 sequence is 12 residues long. As concerns this clone: Its cognate antigen is unknown.

This receptor was taken from a human donor with classical Hodgkin lymphoma. The chain is built from TRBV19 and TRBJ2-5; possibly TRBD2 for D (5 bases). The sequenced sample was CD8+ T cells from blood, obtained at baseline. The CDR3 loop is CASNSGEETQYF. CDR3 sequence (DNA): TGTGCCAGTAACAGCGGAGAAGAGACCCAGTACTTC.